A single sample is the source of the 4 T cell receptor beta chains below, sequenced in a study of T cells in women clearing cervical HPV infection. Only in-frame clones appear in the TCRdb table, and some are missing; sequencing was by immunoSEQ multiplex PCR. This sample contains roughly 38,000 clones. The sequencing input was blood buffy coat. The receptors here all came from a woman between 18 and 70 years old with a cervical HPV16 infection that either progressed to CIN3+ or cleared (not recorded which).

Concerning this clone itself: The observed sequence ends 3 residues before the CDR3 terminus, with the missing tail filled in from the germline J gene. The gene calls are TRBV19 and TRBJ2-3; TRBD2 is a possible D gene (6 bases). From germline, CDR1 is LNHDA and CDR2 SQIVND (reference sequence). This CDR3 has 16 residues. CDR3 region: CASRNLRVGGNQPQYF. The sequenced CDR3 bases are TGTGCCAGTAGAAATCTCAGGGTGGGAGGCAATCAGCCG.

The CDR3 bases that were read are TGTGCCACCGCCGGAATTAGCGCGGTT. This sequence encodes CATAGISAV. The full CDR3 sequence reads CATAGISAVQYF. The gene calls are TRBV6-2 or TRBV6-3 and TRBJ2-4, with D perhaps TRBD2 (5 bases). Read data end 3 residues before the CDR3 end; the end is taken from the germline J gene. Germline CDR1 and CDR2: MNHEY and SVGEGT. The CDR3 covers 12 residues.

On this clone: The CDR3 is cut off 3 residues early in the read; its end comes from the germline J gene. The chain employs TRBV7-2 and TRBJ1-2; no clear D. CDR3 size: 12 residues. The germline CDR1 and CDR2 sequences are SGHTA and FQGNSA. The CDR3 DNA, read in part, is TGTGCCAGCAGTCTTGACACGATCGGC. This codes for CASSLDTIG. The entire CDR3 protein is CASSLDTIGYTF.

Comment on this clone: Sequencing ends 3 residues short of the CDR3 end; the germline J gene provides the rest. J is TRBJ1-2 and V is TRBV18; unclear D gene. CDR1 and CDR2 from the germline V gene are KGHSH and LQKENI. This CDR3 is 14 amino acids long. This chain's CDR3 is CASSSGPNPYDYTF. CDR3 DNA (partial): TGTGCCAGCTCATCAGGCCCGAACCCCTACGAC.